This is a list of T cell receptor beta chains from one sample in a study of CD8 T cells in Susac syndrome. One entry per CDR3 protein results from TCRdb running MiXCR on the immunoSEQ multiplex PCR reads. The data contain 110,000 or so distinct CDR3 sequences, about 90% of them singletons. Sequencing was performed on CD4+ T cells from PBMCs. Source of these receptors: a human donor in good health. Both conserved end residues are part of each CDR3. The D gene is left open where the match is weak. Clone size, where shown, is once, few, many, or a class for clones that have expanded.

>TRBV28|TRBJ1-2|-|-
TGTGCCAGCAGTCTGACGTATTACTATGGCTACACCTTC
CASSLTYYYGYTF
>TRBV7-2|TRBJ2-5|-|-
TGTGCCAGCAGCTTAGCGGTTTCCGTACAAGAGACCCAGTACTTC
CASSLAVSVQETQYF
>TRBV15|TRBJ2-1|once|-
TGTGCCACCAGCAACCAGATTCACAATGAGCAGTTCTTC
CATSNQIHNEQFF
>TRBV7-9|TRBJ2-3|-|-
TGTGCCAGCAGCTTATGGGGAGGTAGCACAGATACGCAGTATTTT
CASSLWGGSTDTQYF
>TRBV20-1|TRBJ1-1|-|-
TGCAGTGCTGACTCGACATTCACTGAAGCTTTCTTT
CSADSTFTEAFF
>TRBV6-2/TRBV6-3|TRBJ2-6|-|-
TGTGCCAGCAGTTACGATGCGGCGAAGTCCCGGGCCAACGTCCTGACTTTC
CASSYDAAKSRANVLTF
>TRBV9|TRBJ1-1|-|-
TGTGCCAGCAGCCCCGATTGGGCCTTGAACACTGAAGCTTTCTTT
CASSPDWALNTEAFF
>TRBV29-1|TRBJ2-3|-|TRBD2
TGCAGCGTTGAGGCCCCCGGTAGCGGGGATTCCACAGATACGCAGTATTTT
CSVEAPGSGDSTDTQYF
>TRBV5-1|TRBJ1-2|-|-
TGCGCCAGCAGCTTTGAGGTTAACTATGGCTACACCTTC
CASSFEVNYGYTF
>TRBV20-1|TRBJ2-1|-|-
TGCAGTGCTAGGACTAGTTGGTCCTACAATGAGCAGTTCTTC
CSARTSWSYNEQFF
>TRBV30|TRBJ2-7|-|-
TGTGCCTGGGGGGCAGTTTCCTACGAGCAGTACTTC
CAWGAVSYEQYF
>TRBV20-1|TRBJ1-2|-|-
TGCAGTGCTGACATGTCGAACTATGGCTACACCTTC
CSADMSNYGYTF
>TRBV2|TRBJ2-2|-|-
TGTGCCAGCAGTGTTCTTGCTCCGAACACCGGGGAGCTGTTTTTT
CASSVLAPNTGELFF
>TRBV5-4|TRBJ1-2|-|-
TGTGCCAGCAGCTTGGGAGGAACAGGGAACTATGGCTACACCTTC
CASSLGGTGNYGYTF
>TRBV5-4|TRBJ2-7|few|TRBD1
TGTGCCAGCAGCGTGAGGGACCCGGGACAGGGGGCATACGAGCAGTACTTC
CASSVRDPGQGAYEQYF
>TRBV2|TRBJ2-1|-|-
TGTGCCAGCACCCTGGCCGGGACCATCTCCTACAATGAGCAGTTCTTC
CASTLAGTISYNEQFF
>TRBV20-1|TRBJ2-7|once|TRBD2
TGCAGTGCTAGGGGGACTAGCGGGACGGGCTACGAGCAGTACTTC
CSARGTSGTGYEQYF
>TRBV3-1|TRBJ1-3|-|-
TGTGCCAGCAGCCAAGCCAGGACACGATTATTCTCTGGAAACACCATATATTTT
CASSQARTRLFSGNTIYF
>TRBV7-2|TRBJ1-4|-|-
TGTGCCAGCAGCTTAGCCGGCGGTGAAAAACTGTTTTTT
CASSLAGGEKLFF